These T cell receptor beta chains were read from a single sample in a study of CD8+ T cells in alopecia areata. The protocol was immunoSEQ multiplex PCR, while the TCRdb copy is restricted to in-frame clones and leaves out a portion. The data show roughly 130,000 clones, about 57% seen once. This material consisted of CD4+ T cells sorted from blood, taken at week 0. The receptors shown here come from a human donor with alopecia areata. Each CDR3 is given with its conserved first and last residue. A D gene is named only where the DNA matches it firmly.

cdr3_nt cdr3_aa v_call d_call j_call
TGTGCCAGCAGCTCCTCAATTAATCAGCCCCAGCATTTT CASSSSINQPQHF TRBV7-2 NA TRBJ1-5
TGTGCCAGCAGCTTACAATCCAGGGGACCCTACGAGCAGTACTTC CASSLQSRGPYEQYF TRBV7-2 NA TRBJ2-7
TGTGCCTGGAGTGACGATCCTTACGAGCAGTACTTC CAWSDDPYEQYF TRBV30 NA TRBJ2-7
TGTGCCTGGAGTGACTCTGCTAGCGGGAGGTGGAATGAGCAGTTCTTC CAWSDSASGRWNEQFF TRBV30 TRBD2 TRBJ2-1
TGCGCCAGCTTGAGTACCTCTGGGGCCAACGTCCTGACTTTC CASLSTSGANVLTF TRBV5-1 NA TRBJ2-6
TGTGCCAGCACTCCGGAGTACCAAGAGACCCAGTACTTC CASTPEYQETQYF TRBV2 NA TRBJ2-5
TGTGCCTGGAGAACCGATTCCGCCGGGGGCTACACCTTC CAWRTDSAGGYTF TRBV30 NA TRBJ1-2
TGTGCCATCAGTGAGTTCCGGGACAGGGGATACGAGCAGTACTTC CAISEFRDRGYEQYF TRBV10-3 TRBD1 TRBJ2-7
TGTGCCACCAGCCGTGGGACTTTGTACCAAGAGACCCAGTACTTC CATSRGTLYQETQYF TRBV15 NA TRBJ2-5
TGCGCCAGCAGCTTGCGGACAGCCAGCTATGGCTACACCTTC CASSLRTASYGYTF TRBV5-1 NA TRBJ1-2
TGCGCCAGCAGCCAAGAGGGGCCCCCAGGACAGCTCACTGAAGCTTTCTTT CASSQEGPPGQLTEAFF TRBV4-1 NA TRBJ1-1
TGTGCCTGGAGTGTCGGCCTGGACAATGAGCAGTTCTTC CAWSVGLDNEQFF TRBV30 NA TRBJ2-1
TGTGCCAGCATGCTTAACCCACGGACAGGGGGAGGGTATGGCTACACCTTC CASMLNPRTGGGYGYTF TRBV7-8 TRBD1 TRBJ1-2